This T cell receptor beta chain is drawn from a study of OX40 agonist ivuxolimab in advanced cancers. In the study overall: Of mixed ages from 23 to 79 and averaging around 60 years, the group was approximately 80% male.

Patients who had autoimmune disease history or got systemic immunosuppression were left out. This CDR3 has 15 amino acids. Germline trimming cut 1 base from V and 1 base from J; bases unmatched to any gene: 2. Germline CDR1 LGHNA, CDR2 YSLEER. Sequencing was performed with immunoSEQ multiplex PCR; in TCRdb, only in-frame clones are kept and a portion is missing. This sample has roughly 80,000 clones, with 90% found just once. The genes are TRBV4-3 and TRBJ2-7; TRBD1 agrees at 9 bases. The sample was CD4+ or CD8+ T cells sorted from blood, taken in a trial of the OX40 agonist ivuxolimab. This clonotype originated in an adult with an advanced solid tumor such as melanoma, head and neck, liver or kidney cancer. CDR3 coding DNA: TGCGCCAGCAGCCAAGGGACAGGGGTTTCCTACGAGCAGTACTTC. Translation: CASSQGTGVSYEQYF.